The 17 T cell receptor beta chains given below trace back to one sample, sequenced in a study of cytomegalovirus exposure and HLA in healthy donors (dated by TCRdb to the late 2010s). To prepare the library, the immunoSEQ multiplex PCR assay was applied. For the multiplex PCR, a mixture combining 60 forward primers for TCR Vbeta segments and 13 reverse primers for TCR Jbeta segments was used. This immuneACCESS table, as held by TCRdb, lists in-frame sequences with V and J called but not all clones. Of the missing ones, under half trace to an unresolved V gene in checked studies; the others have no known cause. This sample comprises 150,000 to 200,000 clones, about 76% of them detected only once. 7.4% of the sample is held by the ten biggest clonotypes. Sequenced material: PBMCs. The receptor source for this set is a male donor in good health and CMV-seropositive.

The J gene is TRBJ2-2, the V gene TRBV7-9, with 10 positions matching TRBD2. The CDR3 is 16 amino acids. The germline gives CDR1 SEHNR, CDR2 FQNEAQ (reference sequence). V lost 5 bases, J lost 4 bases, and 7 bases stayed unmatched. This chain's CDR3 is CASSPASGGATGELFF. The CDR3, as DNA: TGTGCCAGCAGCCCTGCCAGCGGGGGGGCCACCGGGGAGCTGTTTTTT.

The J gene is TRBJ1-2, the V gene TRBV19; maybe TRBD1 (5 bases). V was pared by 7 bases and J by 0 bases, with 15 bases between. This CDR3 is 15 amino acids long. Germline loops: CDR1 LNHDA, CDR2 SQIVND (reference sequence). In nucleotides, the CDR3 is TGTGCCAGTACGGGGGTGGCACGTCCTAACTATGGCTACACCTTC. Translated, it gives CASTGVARPNYGYTF.

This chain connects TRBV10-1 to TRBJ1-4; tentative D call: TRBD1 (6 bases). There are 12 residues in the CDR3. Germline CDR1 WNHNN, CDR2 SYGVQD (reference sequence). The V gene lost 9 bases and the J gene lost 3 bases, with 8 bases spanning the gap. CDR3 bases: TGCGCCAGTACAGGGCCTAATGAAAAACTGTTTTTT. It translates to CASTGPNEKLFF.

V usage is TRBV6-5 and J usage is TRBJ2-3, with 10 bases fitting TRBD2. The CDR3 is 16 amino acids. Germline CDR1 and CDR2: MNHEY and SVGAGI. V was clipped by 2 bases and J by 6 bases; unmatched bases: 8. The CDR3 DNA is TGTGCCAGCAGTTACGGAGCGGGGGGGGCCGGGGATACGCAGTATTTT. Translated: CASSYGAGGAGDTQYF.

This CDR3 reads CASTPGWGDNEQFF. In DNA, the CDR3 is TGTGCCAGCACCCCTGGGTGGGGAGACAATGAGCAGTTCTTC. The V call is TRBV4-2, the J call TRBJ2-1; D is perhaps TRBD2 (5 bases). The CDR3 is 14 residues long. With 7 bases removed from V and 5 bases from J, the gap between germline ends came to 15 bases. In germline, CDR1 is LGHNA, CDR2 YNFKEQ.

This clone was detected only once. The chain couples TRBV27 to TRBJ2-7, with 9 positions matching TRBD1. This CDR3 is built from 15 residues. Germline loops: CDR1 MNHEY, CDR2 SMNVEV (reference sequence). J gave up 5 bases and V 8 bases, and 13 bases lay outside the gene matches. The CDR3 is CASGGGTGQKNEQYF. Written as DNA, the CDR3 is TGTGCCAGCGGGGGGGGGACAGGGCAAAAGAACGAGCAGTACTTC.

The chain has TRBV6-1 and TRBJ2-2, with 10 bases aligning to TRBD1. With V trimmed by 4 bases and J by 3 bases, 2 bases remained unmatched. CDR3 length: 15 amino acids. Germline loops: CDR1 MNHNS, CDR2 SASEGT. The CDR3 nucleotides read TGTGCCAGCAGTGGGGACAGGGGACACACCGGGGAGCTGTTTTTT. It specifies CASSGDRGHTGELFF.

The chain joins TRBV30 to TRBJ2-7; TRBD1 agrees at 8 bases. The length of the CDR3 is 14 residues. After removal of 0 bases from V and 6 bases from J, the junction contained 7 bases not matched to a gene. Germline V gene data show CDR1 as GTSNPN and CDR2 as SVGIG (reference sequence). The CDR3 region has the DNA TGTGCCTGGAGTGTAAACAGGGGGTTGTTCGAGCAGTACTTC. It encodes CAWSVNRGLFEQYF.

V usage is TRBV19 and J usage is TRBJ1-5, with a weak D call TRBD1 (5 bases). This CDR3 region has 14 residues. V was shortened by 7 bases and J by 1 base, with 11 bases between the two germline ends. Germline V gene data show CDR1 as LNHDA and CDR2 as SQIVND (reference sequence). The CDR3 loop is CASNEEGSNQPQHF. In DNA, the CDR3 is TGTGCCAGTAACGAGGAGGGGAGCAATCAGCCCCAGCATTTT.

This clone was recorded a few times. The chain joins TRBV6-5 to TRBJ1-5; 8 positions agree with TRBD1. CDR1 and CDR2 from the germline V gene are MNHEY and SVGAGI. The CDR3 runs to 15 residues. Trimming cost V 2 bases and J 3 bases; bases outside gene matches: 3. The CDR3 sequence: CASSYGQGANQPQHF. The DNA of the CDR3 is TGTGCCAGCAGTTACGGGCAGGGGGCCAATCAGCCCCAGCATTTT.

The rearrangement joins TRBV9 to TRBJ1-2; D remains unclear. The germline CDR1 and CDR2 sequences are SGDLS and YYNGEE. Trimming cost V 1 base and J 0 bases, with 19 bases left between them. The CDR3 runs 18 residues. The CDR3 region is CASSVHPNRVTANYGYTF. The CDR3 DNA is TGTGCCAGCAGCGTACACCCGAACCGGGTCACCGCTAACTATGGCTACACCTTC.

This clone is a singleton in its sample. Written as DNA, the CDR3 is TGCGCCAGCAGCTTTCAGGGGGCGCGGGACAATGAGCAGTTCTTC. Translation: CASSFQGARDNEQFF. V and J are TRBV5-1 and TRBJ2-1, with 8 bases lining up with TRBD1. The germline V gene has CDR1 SGHRS and CDR2 YFSETQ. CDR3 size: 15 residues. With 2 bases clipped from V and 5 bases from J, the junction kept 6 bases outside the gene matches.

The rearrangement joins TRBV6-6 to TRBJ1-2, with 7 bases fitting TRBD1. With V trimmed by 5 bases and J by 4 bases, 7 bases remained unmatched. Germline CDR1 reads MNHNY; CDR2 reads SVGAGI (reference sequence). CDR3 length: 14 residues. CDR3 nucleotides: TGTGCCAGCAGTGACAGGGTGGCCCTCTATGGCTACACCTTC. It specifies CASSDRVALYGYTF.

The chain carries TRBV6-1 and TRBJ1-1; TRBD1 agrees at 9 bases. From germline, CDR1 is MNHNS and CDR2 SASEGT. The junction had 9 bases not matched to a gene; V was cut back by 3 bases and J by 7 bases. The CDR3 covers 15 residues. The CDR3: CASSERTGGESEAFF. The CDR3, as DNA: TGTGCCAGCAGTGAGCGAACAGGGGGCGAAAGTGAAGCTTTCTTT.

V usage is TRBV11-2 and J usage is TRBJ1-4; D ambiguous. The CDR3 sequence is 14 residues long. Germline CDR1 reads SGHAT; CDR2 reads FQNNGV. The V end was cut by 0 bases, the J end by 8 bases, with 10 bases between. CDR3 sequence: CASSLERVSEKLFF. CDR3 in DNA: TGTGCCAGCAGCTTAGAGCGGGTTTCAGAAAAACTGTTTTTT.

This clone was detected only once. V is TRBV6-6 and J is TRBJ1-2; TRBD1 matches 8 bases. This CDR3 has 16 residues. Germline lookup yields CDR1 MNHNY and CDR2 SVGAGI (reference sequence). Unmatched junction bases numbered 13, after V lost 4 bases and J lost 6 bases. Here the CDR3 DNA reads TGTGCCAGCAGTTCGCTACTCGGACAGGGACAGGATGGCTACACCTTC. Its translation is CASSSLLGQGQDGYTF.

The CDR3 nucleotides are TGTGCCAGTAGTATAGCAGGGACAGCCTACGAGCAGTACTTC. It is translated as CASSIAGTAYEQYF. The chain links TRBV19 to TRBJ2-7; 7 bases match TRBD1. J gave up 2 bases and V 1 base, and 2 bases lay outside the gene matches. The CDR3 is 14 amino acids. Germline lookup yields CDR1 LNHDA and CDR2 SQIVND (reference sequence).